These 31 T cell receptor beta chains were sequenced from one sample in a study of cytomegalovirus exposure and HLA in healthy donors. The PCR made use of 60 Vbeta and 13 Jbeta primers. Assay used: immunoSEQ multiplex PCR; TCRdb lists only in-frame clones, some missing. The sample includes about 160,000 clones, roughly three quarters of them seen just once. Sequenced input: PBMCs. Receptors were obtained from a male donor in good health and CMV-seropositive.

The gene calls are TRBV10-3 and TRBJ2-1, with 15 nucleotides matching TRBD2. Trimming at V came to 3 bases and at J to 0 bases, leaving 6 bases not matched to a gene. CDR3 length equals 19 residues. The germline V gene encodes CDR1 ENHRY and CDR2 SYGVKD. CDR3 sequence reads: CAISEPGTSGGSSYNEQFF. The CDR3 DNA is TGTGCCATCAGTGAACCCGGGACTAGCGGGGGGAGCTCCTACAATGAGCAGTTCTTC.

A few counts support this clone. This chain joins TRBV4-1 and TRBJ1-4, with D unclear. Germline V CDR1 and CDR2: MGHRA, YSYEKL. V gave up 0 bases and J gave up 10 bases, with 15 bases separating them. The CDR3 consists of 15 residues. CDR3 DNA sequence: TGCGCCAGCAGCCAAGATAAGGAGGTTGGCGTAAAACTGTTTTTT. Residues: CASSQDKEVGVKLFF.

This clone was picked up a small number of times. The chain carries TRBV7-3 and TRBJ2-2; TRBD2 aligns across 7 bases. CDR1 and CDR2 from the germline V gene are SGHTA and FQGTGA. The CDR3 is made up of 19 amino acids. Trimming at V came to 1 base and at J to 6 bases, leaving 17 bases not matched to a gene. Written as DNA, the CDR3 is TGTGCCAGCAGCTTAAAGGCCCAGGCTCGGACTAGAAGCCCCGGGGAGCTGTTTTTT. Its protein product is CASSLKAQARTRSPGELFF.

The V call is TRBV2, the J call TRBJ2-2; D is ambiguous. The CDR3 totals 15 residues. V lost 4 bases and J lost 1, with 10 bases in between. Germline V gives CDR1 SNHLY, CDR2 FYNNEI. The CDR3 protein is CASSVQRRNTGELFF. The CDR3 DNA sequence: TGTGCCAGCAGTGTCCAGCGACGGAACACCGGGGAGCTGTTTTTT.

The rearrangement uses TRBV2 and TRBJ2-1; 8 nucleotides match TRBD1. The CDR3 contains 14 residues. Germline trimming cut 2 bases from V and 8 bases from J; bases unmatched to any gene: 5. Per germline, CDR1 SNHLY and CDR2 FYNNEI. In DNA, the CDR3 is TGTGCCAGCAGTGAACAGGGGGCAGGTTATGAGCAGTTCTTC. It specifies CASSEQGAGYEQFF.

The chain carries TRBV6-1 and TRBJ1-2; 7 bases map to TRBD1. The germline V gene encodes CDR1 MNHNS and CDR2 SASEGT. The CDR3 is 15 amino acids. The V gene end was trimmed by 6 bases and the J gene end by 7 bases; junction bases not matched to a gene: 14. The CDR3 DNA is TGTGCCAGCAGGACCATGACAGGGTCAAGTGCTGGCTACACCTTC. Residues: CASRTMTGSSAGYTF.

This clone appeared a single time. This sequence joins TRBV5-4 and TRBJ1-2, with TRBD1 identical over 10 bases. CDR1 and CDR2 from the germline V gene are SGHNT and YYREEE (reference sequence). The CDR3 loop spans 17 amino acids. Losses at the gene ends were 0 bases for V and 3 bases for J; bases not matched to a gene: 8. The CDR3 DNA sequence: TGTGCCAGCAGCTTGGGACAGGGGGCTAAGATGTACTATGGCTACACCTTC. This gives the protein CASSLGQGAKMYYGYTF.

With regard to this clone: Different DNA sequences within this sample yield the same CDR3. V and J are TRBV4-1 and TRBJ1-5; tentatively, D is TRBD1 (5 bases). The CDR3 runs to 14 residues. V was clipped by 4 bases and J by 7 bases, with 14 bases between them. Germline V CDR1 and CDR2: MGHRA, YSYEKL. DNA for the CDR3: TGCGCCAGCAGCCCGAGGCAGGGAGGACAGCCCCAGCATTTT. Protein: CASSPRQGGQPQHF.

The rearrangement links TRBV19 to TRBJ2-4, with 10 bases identical to TRBD1. From germline, CDR1 is LNHDA and CDR2 SQIVND (reference sequence). The V gene end was trimmed by 7 bases and the J gene end by 8 bases; junction bases not matched to a gene: 14. This CDR3 is 16 amino acids long. The chain's CDR3 is CASTQRRGQGSDIQYF. Written as DNA, the CDR3 is TGTGCCAGTACTCAAAGGAGGGGACAGGGGTCGGACATTCAGTACTTC.

This clone was found once. This chain connects TRBV5-4 to TRBJ1-6, with D possibly matching TRBD1 (5 bases). CDR1 and CDR2 from the germline V gene are SGHNT and YYREEE (reference sequence). V was clipped by 4 bases and J by 7 bases, with 12 bases between them. This CDR3 is built from 14 residues. The CDR3 DNA is TGTGCCAGCAGCCTGGCTGGGGGGAATTCACCCCTCCACTTT. Translating it yields CASSLAGGNSPLHF.

The CDR3 nucleotides read TGTGCCAGCAGCCCCTCCGCGGTCGGGGGAGGGTCAGATACGCAGTATTTT. Translated: CASSPSAVGGGSDTQYF. This chain joins TRBV7-8 and TRBJ2-3, with 7 bases identical to TRBD2. The length of the CDR3 is 17 residues. Germline lookup yields CDR1 SGHVS and CDR2 FQNEAQ. The J segment lost 4 bases and the V segment lost 5 bases, leaving 15 bases of the junction unmatched.

V gene TRBV2 combines with J gene TRBJ1-6, with no clear D. Trimming pared 2 bases from V and 3 bases from J, leaving 5 bases between. The CDR3 has 14 amino acids. Germline V lookup: CDR1 SNHLY, CDR2 FYNNEI. The CDR3 reads CASSEQIYNSPLHF. Here the CDR3 DNA reads TGTGCCAGCAGTGAACAGATCTATAATTCACCCCTCCACTTT.

The chain uses TRBV6-5 and TRBJ1-6, with D perhaps TRBD1 (5 bases). The CDR3 covers 13 residues. V was clipped by 6 bases and J by 8 bases, with 11 bases between them. Germline lookup yields CDR1 MNHEY and CDR2 SVGAGI. CDR3 DNA sequence: TGTGCCAGCAGCTTTGACAGTTATTCACCCCTCCACTTT. Translating gives CASSFDSYSPLHF.

Regarding this clone: Relative to the germline gene, one junction end is altered; a read error may explain this. This chain joins TRBV6-1 and TRBJ1-3; tentative D call: TRBD1 (5 bases). The CDR3 covers 15 residues. The germline V gene has CDR1 MNHNS and CDR2 SASEGT. CDR3 sequence (DNA): TGTGCCAGCAGCGAAGGACACAACACCCCAAACACCATATATTTT. It translates to CASSEGHNTPNTIYF.

The chain employs TRBV15 and TRBJ2-5, with TRBD1 identical over 7 bases. This CDR3 contains 15 residues. Germline assignment: CDR1 LNHNV and CDR2 YYDKDF (reference sequence). Germline trimming cut 5 bases from V and 5 bases from J; bases unmatched to any gene: 11. The CDR3 reads CATSRPQGNGETQYF. The CDR3 DNA is TGTGCCACCAGCCGACCACAGGGGAACGGGGAGACCCAGTACTTC.

This clone was counted between two and nine times. CDR3 sequence (DNA): TGTGCCAGCAGCTCCCAGGGCTACACTGAAGCTTTCTTT. As protein: CASSSQGYTEAFF. This rearrangement joins TRBV7-3 to TRBJ1-1; D is perhaps TRBD1 (5 bases). Trimming removed 4 bases at V and 3 bases at J, with 9 bases between. The germline CDR1 and CDR2 sequences are SGHTA and FQGTGA. CDR3 length equals 13 residues.

The CDR3 region is CASSEGAWAEKLFF. For the CDR3, the DNA is TGTGCCAGCAGCGAGGGAGCCTGGGCTGAAAAACTGTTTTTT. This chain links TRBV6-1 with TRBJ1-4; D is undetermined. V was clipped by 6 bases and J by 7 bases, with 15 bases between them. The length of the CDR3 is 14 residues. CDR1 is MNHNS, CDR2 SASEGT, per germline.

Remarks on this clone: At one end, the junction sequence differs from germline, possibly due to a read error. At the DNA level, this CDR3 is encoded by other sequences in the same sample as well. CDR3 sequence: CASSLSGNNSPLHF. The CDR3 coding sequence is TGTGCCAGCAGCTTATCAGGGAATAATTCCCCCCTCCACTTT. This sequence joins TRBV7-9 and TRBJ1-6; D might be TRBD1 (5 bases). Germline V gives CDR1 SEHNR, CDR2 FQNEAQ (reference sequence). The CDR3 runs to 14 residues.

This sequence joins TRBV4-1 and TRBJ1-1; 7 nucleotides agree with TRBD1. This CDR3 comprises 14 residues. The germline gives CDR1 MGHRA, CDR2 YSYEKL. V trimming: 4 bases; J trimming: 4 bases; junction bases outside the gene matches: 6. For the CDR3, the DNA is TGCGCCAGCAGCCGGACAGGTACGGCCACTGAAGCTTTCTTT. Its protein product is CASSRTGTATEAFF.

The chain couples TRBV4-3 to TRBJ2-7; possible D gene TRBD2, 6 bases. This CDR3 has 14 residues. V lost 0 bases and J lost 3, with 9 bases in between. Germline CDR1 LGHNA, CDR2 YSLEER. For the CDR3, the DNA is TGCGCCAGCAGCCAAGATCTCGGGGGCTACGAGCAGTACTTC. It specifies CASSQDLGGYEQYF.

The chain recombines TRBV7-9 with TRBJ2-5; perhaps TRBD1 as D (6 bases). Deletions cut 4 bases from V and 3 bases from J, with 9 bases between. This CDR3 is built from 13 residues. Looked up from germline, CDR1 is SEHNR and CDR2 is FQNEAQ (reference sequence). CDR3 loop: CASSWGPEETQYF. CDR3 nucleotides: TGTGCCAGCAGCTGGGGGCCAGAAGAGACCCAGTACTTC.

J is TRBJ1-2 and V is TRBV18; no clear D gene. The CDR3 is 13 amino acids. Germline CDR1 and CDR2: KGHSH and LQKENI. Trimming shortened V by 2 bases and J by 4 bases, and 8 bases separated the two germline ends. The CDR3: CASSPSDTYGYTF. In DNA form, the CDR3 reads TGTGCCAGCTCACCATCAGACACCTATGGCTACACCTTC.

V gene TRBV18 combines with J gene TRBJ1-2, with D tentatively TRBD1 (6 bases). Per the germline V gene, CDR1 is KGHSH and CDR2 is LQKENI. Trimming stripped 6 bases from V and 8 bases from J, with 19 bases between. The CDR3 has 14 amino acids. CDR3 coding DNA: TGTGCCAGCTCCCCCGACACAACAGGGAACGGCTACACCTTC. Its protein is CASSPDTTGNGYTF.

The J gene is TRBJ2-6, the V gene TRBV6-6; perhaps TRBD1 as D (6 bases). The CDR3 has 16 amino acids. Looked up from germline, CDR1 is MNHNY and CDR2 is SVGAGI (reference sequence). V dropped 7 bases and J dropped 2 bases, with 15 bases sitting between them. The CDR3, as DNA: TGTGCCAGCACCCCACACAGGGCTCCTGGGGCCAACGTCCTGACTTTC. Translation gives CASTPHRAPGANVLTF.

The chain has TRBV7-8 and TRBJ1-4; TRBD1 agrees at 7 bases. Losses at the gene ends were 1 base for V and 6 bases for J; bases not matched to a gene: 5. This CDR3 is 15 amino acids long. Germline V lookup: CDR1 SGHVS, CDR2 FQNEAQ. CDR3 loop: CASSLEGQRDEKLFF. The CDR3 coding sequence is TGTGCCAGCAGCTTAGAGGGACAGAGAGATGAAAAACTGTTTTTT.

The chain uses TRBV7-6 and TRBJ2-7; 9 nucleotides line up with TRBD2. Unmatched junction bases numbered 15, after V lost 5 bases and J lost 7 bases. This CDR3 is 16 amino acids long. Per the germline V gene, CDR1 is SGHVS and CDR2 is FNYEAQ. The chain's CDR3 is CASSPVAAGGVGEQYF. The CDR3 nucleotides read TGTGCCAGCAGCCCCGTAGCGGCGGGGGGGGTGGGAGAGCAGTACTTC. Variable domain in full (rest from reference TRBV7-6 and TRBJ2-7): GAGVSQSPRYKVTKRGQDVALRCDPISGHVSLYWYRQALGQGPEFLTYFNYEAQQDKSGLPNDRFSAERPEGSISTLTIQRTEQRDSAMYRCASSPVAAGGVGEQYFGPGTRLTVT.

The chain's CDR3 is CASSVALSGTGVNNEQFF. As DNA, the CDR3 is TGTGCCAGCAGTGTGGCACTATCCGGGACAGGGGTCAACAATGAGCAGTTCTTC. The chain uses TRBV6-1 and TRBJ2-1; TRBD1 aligns across 10 bases. This CDR3 contains 18 residues. Looked up from germline, CDR1 is MNHNS and CDR2 is SASEGT. The V segment lost 4 bases and the J segment 5 bases; nucleotides outside the gene matches: 14.

The gene calls are TRBV27 and TRBJ2-2, with 7 bases lining up with TRBD1. From germline, CDR1 is MNHEY and CDR2 SMNVEV (reference sequence). With 3 bases clipped from V and 6 bases from J, the junction kept 7 bases outside the gene matches. CDR3 length: 15 amino acids. CDR3 bases: TGTGCCAGCAGTTTCCGGACAGGATGGGCCGGGGAGCTGTTTTTT. It translates to CASSFRTGWAGELFF.

CDR3 sequence (DNA): TGTGCCAGCAGCCCCGCCCCCTTAGCGGGGGGCACAGATACGCAGTATTTT. This gives the protein CASSPAPLAGGTDTQYF. J is TRBJ2-3 and V is TRBV4-2, with TRBD2 matching 9 bases. The CDR3 runs 17 residues. The trim removed 4 bases at V and 1 base at J, leaving 9 bases unmatched. Germline CDR1 and CDR2: LGHNA and YNFKEQ.

The CDR3 sequence: CASSRDSNNSPLHF. The CDR3 DNA follows: TGTGCCAGCAGCCGGGACAGTAATAATTCACCCCTCCACTTT. The gene calls are TRBV6-1 and TRBJ1-6; 7 nucleotides align to TRBD1. Unmatched junction bases numbered 4, after V lost 6 bases and J lost 5 bases. Per germline, CDR1 MNHNS and CDR2 SASEGT. CDR3 length: 14 amino acids.

About this clone itself: A junction end diverges from the germline sequence, so it may reflect a read error. The chain recombines TRBV29-1 with TRBJ2-3, with TRBD2 matching 9 bases. The CDR3 consists of 15 residues. In germline, CDR1 is SQVTM, CDR2 ANQGSEA. The CDR3 nucleotides read TGCAGCGTTGATGGGCTAGCGGGGAGCACAGATATGCAGTATTTT. This translates into CSVDGLAGSTDMQYF.